This TCR beta chain was obtained from a study of blood T cells in healthy people across ages. Total RNA extracted from each sample amounted to at least 5.5 micrograms. Regarding the study as a whole: Older age coincided with a roughly linear decline in TCR beta diversity per million T cells.

V was clipped by 0 bases and J by 3 bases; unmatched bases: 11. The CDR3 has 17 amino acids. Germline CDR1 is DFQATT and CDR2 is SNEGSKA (reference sequence). With a J-beta primer mix and a sample-barcoded 5' primer, a second PCR ran about 6 to 11 cycles. Tagging of each cDNA molecule was performed by a template-switch adaptor with 12 random nucleotides. TCRdb fed the 5' RACE reads into MiXCR, producing one record per CDR3 protein. The table shows approximately 1.5 million distinct CDR3 sequences, with 30% to 40% occurring only once. This clonotype has ten or more counts. Its antigen is currently unknown.

The receptor was derived from a woman in her twenties or thirties in good health. This chain joins TRBV20-1 and TRBJ2-1, with 7 bases lining up with TRBD1. Specimen: blood. In DNA, the CDR3 is TGCAGTGCTAGAGACCCAGGGGGTCGCAGGAACTACAATGAGCAGTTCTTC. As protein: CSARDPGGRRNYNEQFF.